This T cell receptor beta chain comes out of a study of T-cell reconstitution after alpha-beta-depleted transplantation in children. Looked up from germline, CDR1 is SGHRS and CDR2 is YFSETQ. This CDR3 spans 15 amino acids. The V and J ends lost 2 bases and 1 base, in that order; junction bases with no gene match: 3. Study-level findings and limits: Fresh T-cell production supplied most of the T-cell counts and diversity seen one year after transplant.

Unique molecular identifiers were incorporated during preparation of the TCRbeta library. MiXCR, applied by TCRdb to the PCR reads, yields one record per CDR3 protein. The data hold 670,000 or so distinct CDR3 sequences, with roughly 13% observed a single time. This clonotype was observed many times. Its antigen is not identified. The TCR comes from a girl aged 2-10 years with congenital amegakaryocytic thrombocytopenia, due to receive a stem cell transplant. The rearrangement uses TRBV5-1 and TRBJ2-1; TRBD2 agrees at 7 bases. The sequencing used PBMCs, collected before TCRalphabeta/CD19-depleted stem cell transplant. The CDR3 region has the DNA TGCGCCAGCAGCTTTACTAGCGAATCCTACAATGAGCAGTTCTTC. This gives the protein CASSFTSESYNEQFF.